The T cell receptor beta chain under discussion was sequenced for a study of OX40 agonist ivuxolimab in advanced cancers. At the level of the whole study: Ivuxolimab was a fully human IgG2 agonistic monoclonal antibody targeting the costimulatory receptor OX40 (CD134). Partial responses occurred in three dose-escalation patients, of whom one had hepatocellular carcinoma and two had cutaneous melanoma. The paper describes the monotherapy dose-escalation part (N = 52 patients) of the phase I trial of ivuxolimab. Of the approximately 50 patients in dose escalation, 19 had hepatocellular carcinoma, some 15 had melanoma, 9 had renal cell carcinoma and 9 had head and neck cancer. Intravenous ivuxolimab was administered to patients every 2 weeks at six dose levels: 0.01, 0.1, 0.3, 1.5, 3 and 10 mg/kg. The purpose of peripheral TCRbeta sequencing was to test whether ivuxolimab changed TCR sequence diversity and led to clonal T-cell expansion. Patients were allowed to have had prior anti-PD-1, anti-PD-L1 or anti-CTLA-4 therapy, and approximately 40% of the dose-escalation patients had previously received checkpoint inhibitors. A male proportion of around 80% and a mean age of 60 years, ranging from about 23 to 90, were recorded for the dose-escalation cohort.

With regard to this clone: Its binding antigen is unknown. Per-base qualities were not stored, and no clone one base away is much larger.

Genomic DNA was isolated from the sorted cells so that the TCRbeta CDR3 region could be sequenced. The immunoSEQ Assay was used to sequence the TCRbeta CDR3 regions. Sourced from immuneACCESS, this table was stored by TCRdb with only in-frame sequences that have V and J called. A share of the clones is absent; for the studies checked, an unresolved V gene accounts for under half, and the remainder has no known explanation. The sample data list about 70,000 clones, and around 80% of these were observed just once. The ten largest clones take up more than 4.5% of the sample. V loses 6 bases of germline sequence and J loses 6 bases, and the interval between the two ends is 17 bases. As encoded in the germline V gene, CDR1 is MNHEY while CDR2 is SVGAGI. CDR3 length: 15 amino acids, cysteine to phenylalanine. The CDR3 DNA has 45 bases and is translated from base 1. The trial excluded patients who had a history of autoimmune disease or who were on systemic immunosuppression. Peripheral blood for TCR sequencing was collected from all dose cohorts at baseline, on cycle 4 day 1, and on cycle 7 day 1. Samples were obtained from an open-label, multicenter, first-in-human phase I dose-escalation trial of ivuxolimab. Adults with locally advanced or metastatic melanoma, renal cell carcinoma, hepatocellular carcinoma or head and neck squamous cell carcinoma were enrolled in the trial. Before TCR sequencing, CD4+ T cells and CD8+ T cells were sorted from peripheral blood as separate populations.

Broad study findings and their caveats: Low levels of normalized T-cell clonal expansion were also seen in some patients who did not respond. The antigen specificity of the clonally expanded peripheral T cells was not determined. Clonal expansion of both CD4+ and CD8+ blood T cells was observed from baseline to week 6 at doses 0.1 to 3.0 mg/kg. In the 0.1-3.0 mg/kg groups, partial responders were among the patients with the lowest normalized peripheral clonal expansion, particularly in CD8+ T cells. After ivuxolimab, more expanded clones were found on average in CD8+ T cells than in CD4+ T cells.

The chain couples TRBV6-5 to TRBJ1-4, and possibly TRBD1, on 6 matching bases. The starting material was CD4+ or CD8+ T cells sorted from blood, obtained in a trial of the OX40 agonist ivuxolimab. The TCR was taken from an adult with an advanced solid tumor such as melanoma, head and neck, liver or kidney cancer. The CDR3 is CASSSRTGQDEKLFF. The nucleotide sequence is given as TGTGCCAGCAGCTCACGCACAGGGCAGGATGAAAAACTGTTTTTT.